The clone carrying this T cell receptor beta chain showed up just a few times. This sample is drawn from a study of cytomegalovirus exposure and HLA in healthy donors. Data came from immunoSEQ multiplex PCR; TCRdb stores just in-frame clones and leaves some out. Among under 200,000 clones, 80% to 90% were seen once, and the ten largest hold approximately 2.1%. This TCR was sampled from a young woman in good health and CMV-seronegative. The material sequenced was PBMCs.

The CDR3 nucleotides are TGTGCCAGCAGCCCTTATAGCAATCAGCCCCAGCATTTT. Translating gives CASSPYSNQPQHF. The rearrangement uses TRBV27 and TRBJ1-5; D ambiguous. V was clipped by 6 bases and J by 0 bases, with 6 bases between them. CDR3 length: 13 residues. Germline CDR1 and CDR2: MNHEY and SMNVEV (reference sequence).